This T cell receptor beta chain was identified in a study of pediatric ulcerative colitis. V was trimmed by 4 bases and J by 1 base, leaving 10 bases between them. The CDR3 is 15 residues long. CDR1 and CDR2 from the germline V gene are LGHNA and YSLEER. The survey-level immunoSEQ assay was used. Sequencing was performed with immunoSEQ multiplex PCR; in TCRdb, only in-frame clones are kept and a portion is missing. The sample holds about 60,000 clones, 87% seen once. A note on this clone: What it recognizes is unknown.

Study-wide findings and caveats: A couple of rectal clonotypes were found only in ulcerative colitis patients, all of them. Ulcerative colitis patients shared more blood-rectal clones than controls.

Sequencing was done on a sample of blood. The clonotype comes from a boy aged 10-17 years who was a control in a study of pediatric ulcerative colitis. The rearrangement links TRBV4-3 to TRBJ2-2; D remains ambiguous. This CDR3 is CASSLETRNTGELFF. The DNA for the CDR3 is TGCGCCAGCAGCCTTGAAACCAGGAACACCGGGGAGCTGTTTTTT.